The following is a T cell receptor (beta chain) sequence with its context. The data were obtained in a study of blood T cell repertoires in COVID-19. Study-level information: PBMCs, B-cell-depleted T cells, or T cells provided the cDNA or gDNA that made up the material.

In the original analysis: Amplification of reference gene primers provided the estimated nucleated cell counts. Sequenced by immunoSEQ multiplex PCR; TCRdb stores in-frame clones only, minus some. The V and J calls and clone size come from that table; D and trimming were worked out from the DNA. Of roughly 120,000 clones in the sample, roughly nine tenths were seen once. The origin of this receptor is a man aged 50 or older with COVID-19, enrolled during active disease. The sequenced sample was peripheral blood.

The CDR3 region is CASSFTGGLSYNEQFF. The CDR3 DNA is TGCGCCAGCAGCTTCACAGGGGGCCTCTCCTACAATGAGCAGTTCTTC. The chain employs TRBV5-1 and TRBJ2-1; TRBD1 agrees at 9 bases. Germline values: CDR1 SGHRS, CDR2 YFSETQ. The CDR3 is 16 residues long. V was pared by 2 bases and J by 0 bases, with 3 bases of the junction left unmatched.